This T cell receptor (beta chain) was recovered during a study of beta chain features in type 1 diabetes. What was sequenced were expressed TCRB transcripts, since all of the isolated RNA had been reverse transcribed. The assay was immunoSEQ multiplex PCR, and TCRdb's table has in-frame clones only and misses some. The top ten hold around 7% of the sample, which has 250,000 to 400,000 clones, 14% seen once. This clone was detected many times. The CDR3 spans 12 residues. CDR1 is LNHDA, CDR2 SQIVND, per germline (reference sequence). The germline V and J ends were trimmed by 6 bases and 12 bases, with 17 bases remaining between them.

V usage is TRBV19 and J usage is TRBJ1-1, with a weak D call TRBD1 (6 bases). The sequence was collected from a man aged 30 to 45 in good health. Input material: central memory CD4+ T cells from blood. CDR3 nucleotide sequence: TGTGCCAGTAGCCCCACCGGGGGCGGTCCTTTCTTT. This codes for CASSPTGGGPFF.